This T cell receptor beta chain was obtained from a study of shared clonotypes between healthy human individuals (dated by TCRdb to 2020 to 2022). Background for the entire study: The cohort comprised two women and a few men aged 18 to 49 years. For each donor, CD4 naive and CD4 memory were each given three plates, CD8 naive was given two plates, and CD8 memory was given one plate. To estimate repertoire size and how much clonotypes are shared between individuals, the study performed deep sequencing of blood TCR repertoires from roughly five healthy adults. Libraries were prepared and TCR repertoires were sequenced by different laboratories using diverse techniques, in order to increase sequencing depth and limit assay-specific biases. Per donor, leukapheresis produced somewhere between about 0.94 and 9 billion PBMCs.

Healthy HIV-negative adults with no recently reported acute infections or vaccinations were included as donors. Only Caucasian adults living in Nashville, Tennessee, USA were represented among the donors. Magnetic negative selection was used to enrich CD4+ T cells, after which naive cells were positively selected on CD45RA and the negative fraction became the memory subset. Blood was collected by leukapheresis, and PBMCs were isolated by Ficoll-Histopaque density gradient centrifugation and then cryopreserved in liquid nitrogen vapor phase. Purity and quantity of every magnetically sorted T cell population were checked by analytical flow cytometry. Genomic DNA was isolated from each sorted fraction and quantified by UV absorbance on a Nanodrop 2000c. The cysteine opens and the phenylalanine closes a CDR3 of 16 amino acids. CDR3 DNA only is kept here, 48 bases in frame from base 1. The germline ends are 14 bases apart after V is trimmed by 2 bases and J by 2 bases. The germline V gene specifies MGHRA as CDR1 and YSYEKL as CDR2.

Broader findings and caveats from the paper: Even with the large sequencing depth, rarefaction of the sorted-subset datasets indicated that sequencing was incomplete. Pairwise subsampling led to the expectation that sequencing depth would affect the degree of clonotype sharing among donors. Compared with non-shared clonotypes, clonotypes shared by all four sorted-subset donors had higher generation probabilities. The small number of donors limited the genetic and exposure-history diversity represented. Sharing across a few donors was observed for about 5% of naive CD4, under 4% of naive CD8, 2% to 2.5% of memory CD4, and around 0.42% of memory CD8 clonotypes. Larger estimated clonotype richness was generally found for naive subsets than for memory subsets. Sampling was restricted to blood, and TCR repertoires in tissue are likely to differ from TCR repertoires in blood.

Using the deep immunoSEQ assay, multiplex PCR amplified TCR CDR3 regions from genomic DNA. Extracted genomic DNA from each cell subset was distributed evenly across all wells of several immunoSEQ 96-well plates, and each plate was treated as a replicate. For sorted subsets, about 0.2 ug genomic DNA, equal to approximately 30,000 T cell genomes, was loaded into each replicate PCR. Purified libraries were quantified with a Qubit 3.0 fluorometer, sized on a Bioanalyzer 2100, and re-quantified with the KAPA Library Quantification kit. A separate single-read 150-cycle Illumina NextSeq 550 flow cell was used to sequence each immunoSEQ 96-well plate. The source study handled its data this way. Because only junctional sequences without quality scores were contained in the immunoSEQ output, filtering matching that applied to full-length reads could not be performed. To assign V/J genes and CDR3, sequences were annotated using PyIR, a Python wrapper for IgBLAST v1.9, with IMGT germline references. Any read was removed if the V/J assignment was weak (E-value above 1e-6), the CDR3 was missing, or the read contained stop codons, out-of-frame junctions, or ambiguous translated residues. V3J clonotypes were defined as sequences sharing the same inferred V gene, J gene, and CDR3 amino acid sequence. Percentage overlap between repertoires was computed as shared unique clonotypes divided by the size of the smaller repertoire. Richness of each repertoire was evaluated using RTK rarefaction, the Chao1 estimator, and Recon v2.1 estimates of unobserved clonotypes. Generation probabilities for all TCRbeta clonotypes obtained by the gDNA method from several donors were computed using OLGA. In its TCRdb copy, this immuneACCESS table keeps in-frame sequences only and misses some clones. Where compared with another copy, unresolved V genes explain less than half of these, and the others have no known cause. From that table come the V and J calls and clone size; the DNA was used to work out D and trimming. Recorded for this sample are 2 million to 2.5 million clones; about 95% of them occurred a single time. The top ten clonotypes cover more than 0.1% of the sample.

A word on this clone: There is no known antigen for this receptor. Within one base of it there is no much larger clone, and no base qualities were kept.

This clonotype was sampled from a man aged 18-30 years in good health. The chain is assembled from TRBV4-1 and TRBJ2-3; TRBD1 could be the D gene, as 5 bases match. Sample: naive CD4+ T cells sorted from blood. The cell subset or site label, as the study defines it: CD45RA+ positively selected. The CDR3 protein sequence reads: CASSQSKGRDTDTQYF. At the DNA level, the sequence is TGCGCCAGCAGCCAAAGTAAGGGGCGAGACACAGATACGCAGTATTTT.